This record concerns one T cell receptor beta chain sequence. The antigen remains unidentified. This specimen belongs to a study of T cell responses to AZD1222 COVID-19 vaccine. The CDR3 covers 14 residues. The ends were cut back, 5 bases at V and 2 bases at J, with 15 bases in the middle. Germline values: CDR1 GTSNPN, CDR2 SVGIG (reference sequence). Using immunoSEQ multiplex PCR, the repertoire was profiled, and TCRdb retains in-frame clones only, with some absent. The sample lists fewer than 200,000 clones, roughly 91% occurring once. General study points: Of spike-specific TCRs, nearly half reportedly target regions left unmutated in variants. There were repertoire samples only from the period after the peak T cell response.

The chain employs TRBV30 and TRBJ1-2, with a weak D call TRBD1 (5 bases). Sequences were derived from peripheral blood, sampled on day 0 of AZD1222 vaccination. This sequence was found in an adult in good health. The CDR3: CAWVGGIKNYGYTF. As DNA, the CDR3 is TGTGCCTGGGTGGGGGGGATTAAAAACTATGGCTACACCTTC.